This T cell receptor (beta chain) was recorded in a study of OX40 agonist ivuxolimab in advanced cancers. Study details: Previous treatment with anti-PD-1, anti-PD-L1 or anti-CTLA-4 therapy was allowed; approximately 40% had received some.

Profiling relied on immunoSEQ multiplex PCR, and the TCRdb table lists in-frame clones only, not all of them. The sample holds 14,000 to 15,000 clones; under 95% are singletons and the top ten take 23%. This CDR3 comprises 13 residues. The germline gives CDR1 SGHDT, CDR2 YYEEEE. The ends were cut back, 1 base at V and 0 bases at J, with 5 bases in the middle. The sample in question was CD4+ or CD8+ T cells sorted from blood, obtained in a trial of the OX40 agonist ivuxolimab. The chain links TRBV5-6 to TRBJ2-7, with D hard to call. The clonotype comes from an adult with an advanced solid tumor such as melanoma, head and neck, liver or kidney cancer. This CDR3 is CASSLWASYEQYF. The DNA for the CDR3 is TGTGCCAGCAGCTTGTGGGCCTCCTACGAGCAGTACTTC.